Sequencing of this T cell receptor (beta chain) was carried out in a study of blood T cell repertoires in COVID-19 (dated by TCRdb to 2018 to 2021). Looking at the study overall: Collaborator samples came from the United States, Italy and Spain and covered acute and convalescent phases of COVID-19. The material from the prospective study consisted of cDNA or gDNA derived from T cells, B-cell-depleted T cells, or PBMCs. Deeply sampled blood TCRbeta repertoires from subjects exposed to, actively infected with, or recovered from COVID-19 were included in the dataset. The repertoires were made available in a free public database intended to serve as a resource for research on the immune response to SARS-CoV-2. Samples came from the ongoing ImmuneRACE study (first 160 participants) plus 1,254 subjects from 6 global collaborators. The sample metadata nearly always contained a de-identified subject ID, COVID-19 status, age in years and sex. HLA class I and class II types, where available, came from metadata supplied by the sample provider rather than from assay-based typing.

Sequences MNHEY (CDR1) and SVGEGT (CDR2) are obtained from the germline V gene. From the cysteine through the phenylalanine, the CDR3 covers 15 amino acids. Just the 45-base CDR3 DNA is kept, in frame starting at base 1. Trimming removed 5 bases from V and 5 bases from J; the gene matches leave 5 bases unexplained. Whole blood was collected in K2EDTA tubes by collaborating institutions according to the institutions' own protocols. For TCRbeta analysis, collaborator samples were shipped as frozen whole blood, as isolated PBMCs, or as DNA extracted from either sample type. What the study reported, not specific to this receptor: How much clinical and demographic metadata was included differed by source and by participant, and the metadata was provided uncurated.

TCRbeta CDR3 regions were amplified from genomic DNA using the immunoSEQ Assay, a bias-controlled multiplex PCR. On the study's bioinformatics: The number of nucleated cells in each sample was estimated from the amplification of reference gene primers within the assay. To quantify the absolute abundance of each unique TCRbeta CDR3 rearrangement, sequence reads were collapsed and filtered. For each sample, productive Simpson clonality was calculated by taking the square root of Simpson's diversity index across productive rearrangements. TCRdb took over this immuneACCESS table, retaining in-frame rearrangements with V and J assigned. Such tables are incomplete; in checked studies, under half of the missing clones stem from an unresolved V gene, and the remainder is unexplained. That table supplies the V and J calls and clone size; D and trimming were determined from the DNA. This sample lists about 97,000 clones; 87% were detected once. The ten top clones hold over 15% of the sample.

Regarding this clone: The clone's antigen remains unknown. The sample holds no much larger clone one base away, and base qualities are not on file.

Sequenced input: peripheral blood. The clonotype originates from a human donor in a cohort sampled during active COVID-19. The chain is encoded by TRBV6-2 or TRBV6-3 joined to TRBJ2-2, and 10 junctional nucleotides match TRBD2. The CDR3 reads CASSASGSGTGELFF. The DNA reads TGTGCCAGCAGTGCTAGCGGGAGTGGTACCGGGGAGCTGTTTTTT.